Sequencing of this T cell receptor (beta chain) was carried out in a study of OX40 agonist ivuxolimab in advanced cancers. Germline V gene lookup returns CDR1 MNHNS and CDR2 SASEGT. With 6 bases clipped from V and 2 bases from J, the junction kept 8 bases outside the gene matches. This CDR3 has 15 residues. Using immunoSEQ multiplex PCR, the repertoire was profiled, and TCRdb retains in-frame clones only, with some absent. The table includes 150,000 to 180,000 clones, roughly 94% detected once. This chain connects TRBV6-1 to TRBJ2-5; 8 bases match TRBD2. The source is an adult with an advanced solid tumor such as melanoma, head and neck, liver or kidney cancer. The source material was CD4+ or CD8+ T cells sorted from blood, sampled in a trial of the OX40 agonist ivuxolimab. The CDR3 nucleotides read TGTGCCAGCAGGGAGGTTAGCGGGGTACAAGAGACCCAGTACTTC. Protein sequence: CASREVSGVQETQYF.